This T cell receptor beta chain was recorded in a study of cytomegalovirus exposure and HLA in healthy donors. Study-level findings and limits: Investigators reported approximately 170 TCR beta chains as tied to cytomegalovirus.

The table came from immunoSEQ multiplex PCR; TCRdb's copy has only in-frame clones and leaves some out. The sample lists about 200,000 clones, about 81% occurring once. V was pared by 0 bases and J by 8 bases, with 5 bases between. CDR3 length: 13 amino acids. CDR1 and CDR2 from the germline V gene are MNHEY and SVGAGI. On this clone itself: Its antigen is currently unknown. Other nucleotide sequences from this sample produce the same CDR3.

The chain couples TRBV6-5 to TRBJ1-6; D perhaps matches TRBD1 (5 bases). The clonotype originates from a woman aged 30 to 39 in good health and CMV-seronegative. The sample taken for sequencing was PBMCs. CDR3 sequence: CASSYSGDSPLHF. The CDR3 region has the DNA TGTGCCAGCAGTTACTCAGGGGATTCACCCCTCCACTTT.